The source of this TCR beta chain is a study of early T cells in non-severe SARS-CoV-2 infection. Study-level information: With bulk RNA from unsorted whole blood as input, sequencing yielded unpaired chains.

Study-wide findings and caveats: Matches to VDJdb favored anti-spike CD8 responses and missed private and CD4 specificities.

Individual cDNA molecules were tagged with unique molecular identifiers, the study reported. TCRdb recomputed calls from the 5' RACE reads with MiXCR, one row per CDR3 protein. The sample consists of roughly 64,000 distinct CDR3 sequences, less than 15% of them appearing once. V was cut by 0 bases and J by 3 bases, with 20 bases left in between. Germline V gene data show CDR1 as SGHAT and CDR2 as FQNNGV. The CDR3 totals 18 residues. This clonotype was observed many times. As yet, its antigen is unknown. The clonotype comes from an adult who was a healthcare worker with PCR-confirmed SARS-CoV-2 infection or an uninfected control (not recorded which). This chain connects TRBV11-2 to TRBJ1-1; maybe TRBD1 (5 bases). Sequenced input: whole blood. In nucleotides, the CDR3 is TGTGCCAGCAGCTTAGATTCTCTTTTCGGGACCTGGGACACTGAAGCTTTCTTT. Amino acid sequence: CASSLDSLFGTWDTEAFF.